This TCR beta chain was sequenced in a study of cytomegalovirus exposure and HLA in healthy donors. Study at large: Most genotyped donors, approximately 81% of 350 to 500, had Caucasian-associated genetic ancestry. Points from the study as a whole: V- and J-gene trimming in TCR beta was tied to a missense DCLRE1C variant by an analysis performed later. Upon later analysis, HLA-associated TCR beta chains proved more clonally expanded than other, equally common chains.

Worth noting for this clone: Its target is unknown.

60 Vbeta and 13 Jbeta primers were used in PCR. Profiled with immunoSEQ multiplex PCR; TCRdb holds only in-frame clones, not every one. There are about 59,000 clones in the sample; roughly 84% occur only once, and 1.5% to 2% lies in the top ten. Per germline, CDR1 MNHNS and CDR2 SASEGT. CDR3 length: 16 residues. The receptor was isolated from a human donor in good health. The genes are TRBV6-1 and TRBJ2-5; maybe TRBD2 (5 bases). The end of the DNA is better explained by TRBJ2-7, so the J call may be wrong. The specimen was PBMCs. CDR3 in DNA: TGTGCCAGCAGTGAAATGGGAGCGGCGTACCCCTACGAGCAGTACTTC. Residues: CASSEMGAAYPYEQYF.